These 31 T cell receptor beta chains originate from one sample sequenced in a study of blood T cell repertoires in COVID-19. Clones were sequenced by immunoSEQ multiplex PCR, and TCRdb holds only the in-frame ones, with some missing. The data contain about 290,000 clones, around 85% of them singletons. The material sequenced was peripheral blood. These receptors originate from a woman between 45 and 60 years old with active or convalescent COVID-19.

The genes are TRBV7-9 and TRBJ2-5; tentatively, D is TRBD1 (5 bases). Germline V lookup: CDR1 SEHNR, CDR2 FQNEAQ (reference sequence). CDR3 length equals 14 residues. The germline V and J ends were trimmed by 5 bases and 1 base, with 11 bases remaining between them. The CDR3 DNA reads TGTGCCAGCAGCGAAGGGGCGGTCCAAGAGACCCAGTACTTC. As protein: CASSEGAVQETQYF. Complete variable domain (other parts from reference TRBV7-9 and TRBJ2-5): DTGVSQNPRHKITKRGQNVTFRCDPISEHNRLYWYRQTLGQGPEFLTYFQNEAQLEKSRLLSDRFSAERPKGSFSTLEIQRTEQGDSAMYLCASSEGAVQETQYFGPGTRLLVL.

The chain couples TRBV9 to TRBJ2-1; possible D gene TRBD2, 6 bases. The CDR3 length is 15 residues. The V gene's germline CDR1 is SGDLS and CDR2 YYNGEE. V shed 1 base and J shed 6 bases, with 14 bases lying between them. The CDR3 is CASSVRAGKFNEQFF. Here the CDR3 DNA reads TGTGCCAGCAGCGTACGGGCGGGGAAGTTCAATGAGCAGTTCTTC.

This chain joins TRBV6-5 and TRBJ1-6; 8 positions match TRBD1. Germline CDR1 reads MNHEY; CDR2 reads SVGAGI. This CDR3 has 15 amino acids. Trimming removed 0 bases from V and 9 bases from J; junction bases left unmatched: 4. The DNA of the CDR3 is TGTGCCAGCAGTTACTCATTCAGGGGGCCTTCACCCCTCCACTTT. Protein sequence: CASSYSFRGPSPLHF.

The chain combines TRBV7-2 with TRBJ1-1; 7 bases match TRBD1. Per the germline V gene, CDR1 is SGHTA and CDR2 is FQGNSA. Germline trimming cut 5 bases from V and 3 bases from J; bases unmatched to any gene: 9. The CDR3 sequence is 15 residues long. CDR3 nucleotide sequence: TGTGCCAGCAGCCCCCAAGGACAGGCGTACACTGAAGCTTTCTTT. It encodes CASSPQGQAYTEAFF. The whole variable domain, remainder taken from reference TRBV7-2 and TRBJ1-1, is GAGVSQSPSNKVTEKGKDVELRCDPISGHTALYWYRQSLGQGLEFLIYFQGNSAPDKSGLPSDRFSAERTGGSVSTLTIQRTQQEDSAVYLCASSPQGQAYTEAFFGQGTRLTVV.

This clone was observed once. V and J are TRBV28 and TRBJ1-2, with 11 bases lining up with TRBD1. This CDR3 comprises 14 residues. Germline V gene lookup returns CDR1 MDHEN and CDR2 SYDVKM. With 6 bases clipped from V and 3 bases from J, the junction kept 3 bases outside the gene matches. The CDR3 loop is CASSRTGGYYGYTF. CDR3 nucleotide sequence: TGTGCCAGCAGCCGGACAGGGGGCTACTATGGCTACACCTTC.

The V and J genes are TRBV28 and TRBJ1-2, with D tentatively TRBD1 (5 bases). Germline V gene data show CDR1 as MDHEN and CDR2 as SYDVKM. The CDR3 extends over 10 amino acids. V was shortened by 5 bases and J by 11 bases, with 9 bases between the two germline ends. The CDR3 DNA sequence: TGTGCCAGCAGTGATGGGACTTACACCTTC. It codes for CASSDGTYTF.

This chain links TRBV6-5 with TRBJ1-1; TRBD1 aligns across 7 bases. Per germline, CDR1 MNHEY and CDR2 SVGAGI. This CDR3 has 14 residues. V gave up 7 bases and J gave up 1 base; unmatched junction bases: 6. The chain's CDR3 is CASTQGVANTEAFF. CDR3 DNA sequence: TGTGCCAGCACCCAGGGGGTGGCGAACACTGAAGCTTTCTTT.

J is TRBJ2-1 and V is TRBV7-8; 8 bases match TRBD2. The CDR3 is 14 residues long. With 0 bases clipped from V and 13 bases from J, the junction kept 8 bases outside the gene matches. In germline, CDR1 is SGHVS, CDR2 FQNEAQ. The CDR3 reads CASSLAGTREVQFF. CDR3 nucleotide sequence: TGTGCCAGCAGCTTAGCTGGGACTAGGGAAGTTCAGTTCTTC.

The genes are TRBV6-6 and TRBJ2-5, with 9 bases identical to TRBD2. The germline V gene has CDR1 MNHNY and CDR2 SVGAGI (reference sequence). The trim removed 2 bases at V and 5 bases at J, leaving 9 bases unmatched. There are 16 residues in the CDR3. The CDR3 DNA follows: TGTGCCAGCAGTTACGAGGGCGGGAGGGCCAGGGAGACCCAGTACTTC. Residues: CASSYEGGRARETQYF.

This sequence joins TRBV14 and TRBJ2-3; D remains ambiguous. Looked up from germline, CDR1 is SGHDN and CDR2 is FVKESK. V was cut by 0 bases and J by 6 bases, with 7 bases left in between. The CDR3 extends over 13 amino acids. CDR3 nucleotide sequence: TGTGCCAGCAGCCAAGATTGGCCCGATACGCAGTATTTT. Encoded protein: CASSQDWPDTQYF.

Many counts were recorded for this clone. This chain links TRBV27 with TRBJ1-1; D uncertain. Trimming took off 3 bases at V and 1 base at J, with 9 bases between the two ends. The CDR3 length is 14 residues. Germline CDR1 and CDR2: MNHEY and SMNVEV (reference sequence). Here the CDR3 reads CASSFRGANTEAFF. CDR3 sequence (DNA): TGTGCCAGCAGTTTCAGAGGAGCGAACACTGAAGCTTTCTTT.

V gene TRBV10-3 combines with J gene TRBJ2-7, with 7 bases identical to TRBD1. The trim removed 7 bases at V and 0 bases at J, leaving 6 bases unmatched. The germline gives CDR1 ENHRY, CDR2 SYGVKD. CDR3 size: 14 residues. CDR3 nucleotides: TGTGCCATCACTGCCGGGACAGACTCCTACGAGCAGTACTTC. This translates into CAITAGTDSYEQYF.

CDR3 DNA: TGTGCCAGCAGTCCCACAGGGGCAAACACTGAAGCTTTCTTT. Its translation is CASSPTGANTEAFF. V and J are TRBV27 and TRBJ1-1; 7 bases line up with TRBD1. Germline CDR1 and CDR2: MNHEY and SMNVEV (reference sequence). This CDR3 has 14 residues. V shed 5 bases, J shed 2 bases, and the junction held 5 bases outside the gene matches.

The V call is TRBV3-1 (or the pseudogene TRBV3-2), the J call TRBJ1-6; D is undetermined. The CDR3 contains 15 residues. Trimming stripped 1 base from V and 5 bases from J, with 9 bases between. Germline V gene lookup returns CDR1 LGHDT and CDR2 YNNKEL (reference sequence). CDR3 nucleotides: TGTGCCAGCAGCCAAGTTGGCTCAAATAATTCACCCCTCCACTTT. Protein product: CASSQVGSNNSPLHF.

The chain is built from TRBV28 and TRBJ2-7, with TRBD2 as a possible D gene (7 bases). Germline values: CDR1 MDHEN, CDR2 SYDVKM. Trimming took 6 bases from V and 1 from J, leaving 16 bases between them. The CDR3 spans 15 residues. This chain's CDR3 is CASRTRGAGSYEQYF. CDR3 nucleotide sequence: TGTGCCAGCAGGACCCGGGGGGCCGGGTCCTACGAGCAGTACTTC. Full variable domain (remainder filled in from reference TRBV28 and TRBJ2-7): DVKVTQSSRYLVKRTGEKVFLECVQDMDHENMFWYRQDPGLGLRLIYFSYDVKMKEKGDIPEGYSVSREKKERFSLILESASTNQTSMYLCASRTRGAGSYEQYFGPGTRLTVT.

The V gene is TRBV7-2, the J gene TRBJ1-5; D is unclear. Between the trimmed V and J ends, which lost 1 base and 0 bases, there was a span of 13 bases. The CDR3 loop spans 17 amino acids. Germline V CDR1 and CDR2: SGHTA, FQGNSA. As DNA, the CDR3 is TGTGCCAGCAGCTTAGGATCGGTTAGATATAGCAATCAGCCCCAGCATTTT. Protein: CASSLGSVRYSNQPQHF.

The chain carries TRBV5-6 and TRBJ2-5; 16 bases agree with TRBD2. Trimming cost V 4 bases and J 5 bases; bases outside gene matches: 5. The CDR3 runs 16 residues. From germline, CDR1 is SGHDT and CDR2 YYEEEE. CDR3 residues: CASSPGLAGGHETQYF. The CDR3 DNA sequence: TGTGCCAGCAGCCCGGGACTAGCGGGAGGGCACGAGACCCAGTACTTC.

The rearrangement links TRBV2 to TRBJ2-3; 7 bases agree with TRBD1. Germline CDR1 and CDR2: SNHLY and FYNNEI. The length of the CDR3 is 15 residues. V lost 6 bases, J lost 0 bases, and 6 bases stayed unmatched. The CDR3 loop reads CASSAGQASTDTQYF. In DNA, the CDR3 is TGTGCCAGCAGCGCTGGACAGGCTAGCACAGATACGCAGTATTTT.

The chain joins TRBV6-5 to TRBJ2-3; 9 positions match TRBD2. The CDR3 is made up of 15 amino acids. Germline V gives CDR1 MNHEY, CDR2 SVGAGI. Germline trimming cut 6 bases from V and 6 bases from J; bases unmatched to any gene: 10. DNA of the CDR3: TGTGCCAGCAGCCCCTCGGCGGGAGGGGCCGATACGCAGTATTTT. Translated, it gives CASSPSAGGADTQYF.

The J gene is TRBJ2-7, the V gene TRBV6-6; 8 positions match TRBD2. The CDR3 spans 16 residues. Germline V gene sequence: CDR1 MNHNY, CDR2 SVGAGI (reference sequence). The ends lost 5 bases at V and 0 bases at J; junction bases unmatched: 9. CDR3: CASSAGGREASYEQYF. CDR3 nucleotide sequence: TGTGCCAGCAGTGCGGGCGGGCGGGAGGCCTCCTACGAGCAGTACTTC.

The chain uses TRBV7-3 and TRBJ2-1; 8 bases map to TRBD2. V was clipped by 1 base and J by 3 bases; unmatched bases: 8. This CDR3 has 17 residues. The germline gives CDR1 SGHTA, CDR2 FQGTGA. The CDR3 here is CASSLKAGGVLYNEQFF. Here the CDR3 DNA reads TGTGCCAGCAGCTTAAAGGCGGGGGGAGTGCTCTACAATGAGCAGTTCTTC. Supplemented by reference TRBV7-3 and TRBJ2-1, the full variable domain reads GAGVSQTPSNKVTEKGKYVELRCDPISGHTALYWYRQSLGQGPEFLIYFQGTGAADDSGLPNDRFFAVRPEGSVSTLKIQRTERGDSAVYLCASSLKAGGVLYNEQFFGPGTRLTVL.

The rearrangement uses TRBV28 and TRBJ1-4, with D possibly being TRBD1 (5 bases). Germline V gene data show CDR1 as MDHEN and CDR2 as SYDVKM. Trimming cost V 4 bases and J 0 bases, with 15 bases left between them. The CDR3 contains 17 residues. CDR3 region: CASSSPPARATNEKLFF. The CDR3 DNA reads as TGTGCCAGCAGTTCACCACCCGCCAGGGCAACTAATGAAAAACTGTTTTTT.

The chain has TRBV30 and TRBJ2-7, with 11 bases that match TRBD2. This CDR3 is built from 18 residues. V lost 0 bases, J lost 2 bases, and 12 bases stayed unmatched. From germline, CDR1 is GTSNPN and CDR2 SVGIG (reference sequence). The CDR3 bases are TGTGCCTGGAGTGTAGGGGTCCTAGCGGGAGGTATCACCTACGAGCAGTACTTC. It translates to CAWSVGVLAGGITYEQYF.

This chain links TRBV5-1 with TRBJ2-7, with TRBD2 matching over 7 bases. V was clipped by 1 base and J by 6 bases; unmatched bases: 7. CDR1 and CDR2 from the germline V gene are SGHRS and YFSETQ. The CDR3 totals 14 residues. CDR3 loop: CASSLTGGSTEQYF. CDR3 sequence (DNA): TGCGCCAGCAGCTTGACGGGCGGGAGTACCGAGCAGTACTTC.

Only one count was recorded for this clone. This chain joins TRBV11-2 and TRBJ1-4; D gene uncertain. In germline, CDR1 is SGHAT, CDR2 FQNNGV. The length of the CDR3 is 13 residues. The V end was cut by 5 bases, the J end by 8 bases, with 12 bases between. The CDR3 sequence is CASSPEGSEKLFF. The CDR3 DNA sequence: TGTGCCAGCAGCCCAGAGGGATCGGAAAAACTGTTTTTT. Using reference TRBV11-2 and TRBJ1-4 for the parts outside the CDR3, the full variable domain is EAGVAQSPRYKIIEKRQSVAFWCNPISGHATLYWYQQILGQGPKLLIQFQNNGVVDDSQLPKDRFSAERLKGVDSTLKIQPAKLEDSAVYLCASSPEGSEKLFFGSGTQLSVL.

The chain carries TRBV12-5 and TRBJ1-2; D not resolved. The V end was cut by 3 bases, the J end by 3 bases, with 11 bases between. The CDR3 extends over 14 amino acids. In germline, CDR1 is LGHNT, CDR2 FRNRAP. The CDR3 region has the DNA TGTGCTAGTGGTTTCTACCCTGGTCACTATGGCTACACCTTC. Residues: CASGFYPGHYGYTF.

The chain couples TRBV30 to TRBJ1-3; tentatively, D is TRBD1 (5 bases). Trimming removed 2 bases at V and 0 bases at J, with 8 bases between. Germline CDR1 is GTSNPN and CDR2 is SVGIG (reference sequence). The CDR3 length is 14 residues. CDR3 amino acids: CAWSQGISGNTIYF. The CDR3, as DNA: TGTGCCTGGAGTCAGGGAATCTCTGGAAACACCATATATTTT. Supplemented by reference TRBV30 and TRBJ1-3, the full variable domain reads SQTIHQWPATLVQPVGSPLSLECTVEGTSNPNLYWYRQAAGRGLQLLFYSVGIGQISSEVPQNLSASRPQDRQFILSSKKLLLSDSGFYLCAWSQGISGNTIYFGEGSWLTVV.

This clone was seen once. V usage is TRBV19 and J usage is TRBJ2-7; D is perhaps TRBD2 (5 bases). The CDR3 sequence is 14 residues long. The germline gives CDR1 LNHDA, CDR2 SQIVND (reference sequence). The V gene lost 3 bases and the J gene lost 4 bases, with 13 bases spanning the gap. CDR3 sequence (DNA): TGTGCCAGTAGTATCGGAGGCCTGGAGTACGAGCAGTACTTC. Its translation is CASSIGGLEYEQYF.

Only one count was recorded for this clone. The chain links TRBV19 to TRBJ1-1; D is perhaps TRBD1 (6 bases). The CDR3 runs 15 residues. Trimming pared 7 bases from V and 1 base from J, leaving 16 bases between. Germline V gene lookup returns CDR1 LNHDA and CDR2 SQIVND (reference sequence). The CDR3 region has the DNA TGTGCCAGTAAATCGGGAGGACAGCCGAACACTGAAGCTTTCTTT. It specifies CASKSGGQPNTEAFF.

This CDR3 is CASSPGVSYGYTF. Here the CDR3 DNA reads TGTGCCAGCAGCCCGGGGGTTTCCTATGGCTACACCTTC. The chain has TRBV14 and TRBJ1-2, with D possibly matching TRBD1 (5 bases). The germline V gene has CDR1 SGHDN and CDR2 FVKESK. Trimming removed 4 bases from V and 4 bases from J, with 10 bases in between. The CDR3 length is 13 residues.

V gene TRBV19 combines with J gene TRBJ1-2; the match to TRBD1 covers 7 bases. V lost 4 bases and J lost 7; bases outside the gene matches: 6. The CDR3 runs 13 residues. CDR1 LNHDA and CDR2 SQIVND come from the germline V gene (reference sequence). The CDR3 reads CASSSRGQRGYTF. For the CDR3, the DNA is TGTGCCAGTAGTAGCAGGGGACAGCGTGGCTACACCTTC. The whole variable domain, remainder taken from reference TRBV19 and TRBJ1-2, is DGGITQSPKYLFRKEGQNVTLSCEQNLNHDAMYWYRQDPGQGLRLIYYSQIVNDFQKGDIAEGYSVSREKKESFPLTVTSAQKNPTAFYLCASSSRGQRGYTFGSGTRLTVV.